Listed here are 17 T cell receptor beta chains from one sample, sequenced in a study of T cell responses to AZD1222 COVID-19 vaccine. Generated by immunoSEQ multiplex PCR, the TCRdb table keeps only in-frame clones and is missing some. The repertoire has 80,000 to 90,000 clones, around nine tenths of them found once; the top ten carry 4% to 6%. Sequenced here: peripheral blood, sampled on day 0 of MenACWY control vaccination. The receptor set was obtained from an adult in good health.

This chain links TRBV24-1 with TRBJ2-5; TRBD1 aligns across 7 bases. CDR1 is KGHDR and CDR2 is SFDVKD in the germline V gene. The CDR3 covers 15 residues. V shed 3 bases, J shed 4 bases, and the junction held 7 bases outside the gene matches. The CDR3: CATSDATGSGETQYF. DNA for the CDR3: TGTGCCACCAGTGATGCGACAGGGAGTGGAGAGACCCAGTACTTC.

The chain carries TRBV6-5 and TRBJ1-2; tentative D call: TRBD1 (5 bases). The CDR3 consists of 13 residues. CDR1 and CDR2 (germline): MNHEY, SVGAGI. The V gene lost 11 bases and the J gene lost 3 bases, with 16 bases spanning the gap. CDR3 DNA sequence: TGTGCCGGGGGGGACCTCACATACTATGGCTACACCTTC. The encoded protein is CAGGDLTYYGYTF.

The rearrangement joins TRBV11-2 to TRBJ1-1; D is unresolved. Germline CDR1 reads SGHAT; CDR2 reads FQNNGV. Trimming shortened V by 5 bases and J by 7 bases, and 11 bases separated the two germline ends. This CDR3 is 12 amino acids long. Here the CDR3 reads CASSPLGSEAFF. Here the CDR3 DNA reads TGTGCCAGCAGCCCCCTGGGCAGTGAAGCTTTCTTT.

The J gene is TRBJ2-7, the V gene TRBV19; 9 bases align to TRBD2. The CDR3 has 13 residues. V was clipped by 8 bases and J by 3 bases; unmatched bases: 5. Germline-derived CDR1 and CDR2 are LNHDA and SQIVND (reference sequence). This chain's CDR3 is CASAPTSGYEQYF. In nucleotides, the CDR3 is TGTGCCAGTGCCCCGACTAGCGGCTACGAGCAGTACTTC.

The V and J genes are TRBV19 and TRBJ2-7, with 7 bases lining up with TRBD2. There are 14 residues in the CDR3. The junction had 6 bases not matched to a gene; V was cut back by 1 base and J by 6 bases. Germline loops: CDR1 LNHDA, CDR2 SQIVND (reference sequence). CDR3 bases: TGTGCCAGTAGTATAGTTGGACTAGAGGGCGAGCAGTACTTC. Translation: CASSIVGLEGEQYF.

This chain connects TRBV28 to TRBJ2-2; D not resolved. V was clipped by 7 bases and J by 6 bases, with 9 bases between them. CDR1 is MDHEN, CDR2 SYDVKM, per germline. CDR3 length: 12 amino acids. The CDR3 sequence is CASTPPAGELFF. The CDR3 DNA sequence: TGTGCCAGCACCCCCCCCGCCGGGGAGCTGTTTTTT.

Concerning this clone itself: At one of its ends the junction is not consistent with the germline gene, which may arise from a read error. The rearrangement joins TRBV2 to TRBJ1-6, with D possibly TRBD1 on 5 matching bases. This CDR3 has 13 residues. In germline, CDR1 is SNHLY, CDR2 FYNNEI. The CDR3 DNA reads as TGTGCCAGCAGCCGGGACTATCATTCACCCCTCCACTTT. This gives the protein CASSRDYHSPLHF.

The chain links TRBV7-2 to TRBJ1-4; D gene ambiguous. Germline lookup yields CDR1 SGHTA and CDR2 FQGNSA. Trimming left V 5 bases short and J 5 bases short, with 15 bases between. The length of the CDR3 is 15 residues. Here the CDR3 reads CASSRSPSQNEKLFF. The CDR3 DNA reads TGTGCCAGCAGCAGATCTCCCTCCCAGAATGAAAAACTGTTTTTT.

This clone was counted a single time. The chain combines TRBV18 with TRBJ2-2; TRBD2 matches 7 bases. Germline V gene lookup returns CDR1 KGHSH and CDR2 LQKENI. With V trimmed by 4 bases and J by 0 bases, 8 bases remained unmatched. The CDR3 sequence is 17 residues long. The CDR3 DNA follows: TGTGCCAGCTCACTCTTCTCCGGGAGGACGAACACCGGGGAGCTGTTTTTT. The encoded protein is CASSLFSGRTNTGELFF.

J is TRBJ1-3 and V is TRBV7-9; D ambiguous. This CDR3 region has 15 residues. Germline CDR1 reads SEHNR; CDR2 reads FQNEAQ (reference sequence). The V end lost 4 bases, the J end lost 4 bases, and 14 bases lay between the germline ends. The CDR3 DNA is TGTGCCAGCAGCTCCTCGTCCCCGAGAGGAAACACCATATATTTT. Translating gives CASSSSSPRGNTIYF.

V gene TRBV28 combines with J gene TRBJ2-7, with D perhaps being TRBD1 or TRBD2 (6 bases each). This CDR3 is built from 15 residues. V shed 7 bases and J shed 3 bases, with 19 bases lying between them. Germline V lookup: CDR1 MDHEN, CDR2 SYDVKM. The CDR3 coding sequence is TGTGCCAGCACCCAGGGGAAGGGGGGCAACTACGAGCAGTACTTC. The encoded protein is CASTQGKGGNYEQYF.

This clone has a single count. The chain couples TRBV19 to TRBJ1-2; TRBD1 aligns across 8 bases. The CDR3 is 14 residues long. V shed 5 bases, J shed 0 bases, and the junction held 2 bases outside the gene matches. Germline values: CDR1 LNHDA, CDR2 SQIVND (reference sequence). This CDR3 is CASSGQGTNYGYTF. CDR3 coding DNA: TGTGCCAGTAGTGGACAGGGCACTAACTATGGCTACACCTTC.

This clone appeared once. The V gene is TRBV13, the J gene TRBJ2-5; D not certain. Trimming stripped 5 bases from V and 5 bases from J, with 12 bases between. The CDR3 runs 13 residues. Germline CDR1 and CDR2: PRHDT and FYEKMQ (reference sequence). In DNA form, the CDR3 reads TGTGCCAGCAGCACGGGCCTAGGGGAGACCCAGTACTTC. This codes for CASSTGLGETQYF.

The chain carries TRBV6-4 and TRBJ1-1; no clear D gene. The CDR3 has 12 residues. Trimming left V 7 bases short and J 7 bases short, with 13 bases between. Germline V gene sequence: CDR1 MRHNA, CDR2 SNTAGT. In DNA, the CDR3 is TGTGCCAGCAAATCTGTAAGAGGTGAAGCTTTCTTT. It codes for CASKSVRGEAFF.

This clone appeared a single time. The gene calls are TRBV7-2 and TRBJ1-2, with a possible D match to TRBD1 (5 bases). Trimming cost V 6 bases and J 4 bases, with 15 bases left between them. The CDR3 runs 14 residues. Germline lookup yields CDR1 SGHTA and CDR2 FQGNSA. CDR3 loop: CASSLGQDGYGYTF. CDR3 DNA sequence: TGTGCCAGCAGTTTGGGGCAGGATGGCTATGGCTACACCTTC.

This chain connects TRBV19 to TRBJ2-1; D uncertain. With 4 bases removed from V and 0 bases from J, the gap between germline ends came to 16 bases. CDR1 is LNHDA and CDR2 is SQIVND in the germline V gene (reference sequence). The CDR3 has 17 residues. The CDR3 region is CASSRRAPASSYNEQFF. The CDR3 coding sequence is TGTGCCAGTAGTAGAAGGGCCCCCGCAAGCTCCTACAATGAGCAGTTCTTC.

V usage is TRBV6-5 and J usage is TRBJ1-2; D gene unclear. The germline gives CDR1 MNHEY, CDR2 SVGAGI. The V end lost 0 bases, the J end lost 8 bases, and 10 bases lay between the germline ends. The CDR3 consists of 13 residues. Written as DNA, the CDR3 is TGTGCCAGCAGTTACTCGAGCTCGGTGGGCTACACCTTC. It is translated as CASSYSSSVGYTF.